A single sample gave rise to the 9 T cell receptor beta chains below, sequenced in a study of cytotoxic CD8 clonotypes in ibrutinib-treated CLL. Repertoires were generated with immunoSEQ multiplex PCR, while TCRdb's copy carries only in-frame clones and drops some. The sample lists around 97,000 clones; approximately 80% were seen once. Specimen: PBMCs, collected after 12 months of ibrutinib treatment. The receptors here all came from a human donor with chronic lymphocytic leukemia.

This chain uses TRBV4-2 with TRBJ1-2; D is unresolved. Trimming removed 6 bases at V and 3 bases at J, with 11 bases between. The CDR3 runs 13 residues. Looked up from germline, CDR1 is LGHNA and CDR2 is YNFKEQ. CDR3 in DNA: TGTGCCAGCAGACGGCGGGGAGACTATGGCTACACCTTC. Its protein product is CASRRRGDYGYTF.

The chain couples TRBV5-5 to TRBJ2-7, with TRBD1 identical over 8 bases. With 5 bases clipped from V and 4 bases from J, the junction kept 11 bases outside the gene matches. The CDR3 runs to 15 residues. Germline V gene sequence: CDR1 SGHKS, CDR2 YYEKEE (reference sequence). CDR3 in DNA: TGTGCCAGCAGTTTAGACGGACAGGGAGGTTACGAGCAGTACTTC. This translates into CASSLDGQGGYEQYF. Looking up the rest from reference TRBV5-5 and TRBJ2-7 gives the full variable domain: DAGVTQSPTHLIKTRGQQVTLRCSPISGHKSVSWYQQVLGQGPQFIFQYYEKEERGRGNFPDRFSARQFPNYSSELNVNALLLGDSALYLCASSLDGQGGYEQYFGPGTRLTVT.

The chain uses TRBV9 and TRBJ2-3; possibly TRBD1 or TRBD2 for D (5 bases each). CDR3 length equals 15 residues. Germline V gene lookup returns CDR1 SGDLS and CDR2 YYNGEE. V was trimmed by 2 bases and J by 2 bases, leaving 12 bases between them. The CDR3: CASSVGTLATDTQYF. CDR3 sequence (DNA): TGTGCCAGCAGCGTGGGGACCCTTGCCACAGATACGCAGTATTTT.

The CDR3 DNA follows: TGTGCCAGCAGTGAAACAGGTCTTGGCGGGGAGCTGTTTTTT. This sequence encodes CASSETGLGGELFF. The chain uses TRBV25-1 and TRBJ2-2; TRBD1 is a possible D gene (5 bases). Trimming removed 2 bases from V and 7 bases from J, with 11 bases in between. Germline CDR1 MGHDK, CDR2 SYGVNS. This CDR3 spans 14 amino acids.

The chain combines TRBV1 with TRBJ2-3; the DNA was not compared with TRBD2, the D call given in the table. TRBV1 is a pseudogene segment. The CDR3 is made up of 18 amino acids. As DNA, the CDR3 is TGCACCAGCAGCCAAGATCCCCGGGGTAGCATTACCACAGATACGCAGTATTTT. It yields the protein CTSSQDPRGSITTDTQYF.

This clone came up a few times. The chain recombines TRBV5-6 with TRBJ2-2; D not resolved. Trimming removed 5 bases from V and 3 bases from J, with 8 bases in between. The V gene's germline CDR1 is SGHDT and CDR2 YYEEEE. The CDR3 loop spans 13 amino acids. The DNA of the CDR3 is TGTGCCAGCAGTCTTGACTACACCGGGGAGCTGTTTTTT. Encoded protein: CASSLDYTGELFF. Full variable domain (missing parts from reference TRBV5-6 and TRBJ2-2): DAGVTQSPTHLIKTRGQQVTLRCSPKSGHDTVSWYQQALGQGPQFIFQYYEEEERQRGNFPDRFSGHQFPNYSSELNVNALLLGDSALYLCASSLDYTGELFFGEGSRLTVL.

The CDR3 DNA is TGTGCCAGCAGTTTAATGGACAGCCAAGAGACCCAGTACTTC. It encodes CASSLMDSQETQYF. The chain employs TRBV28 and TRBJ2-5; D is perhaps TRBD1 (6 bases). Germline CDR1 MDHEN, CDR2 SYDVKM. This CDR3 has 14 residues. V was cut by 2 bases and J by 1 base, with 8 bases left in between.

The chain carries TRBV7-9 and TRBJ2-3; D possibly uses TRBD1 or TRBD2 (6 bases each). V lost 5 bases to trimming and J lost 1 base, with 25 bases between them. The V gene's germline CDR1 is SEHNR and CDR2 FQNEAQ (reference sequence). The length of the CDR3 is 19 residues. For the CDR3, the DNA is TGTGCCAGCAGCCCACCGTTCCCGACGGGGGCGGTCGGCACAGATACGCAGTATTTT. Translation: CASSPPFPTGAVGTDTQYF.

The rearrangement uses TRBV15 and TRBJ2-7, with D possibly matching TRBD2 (6 bases). V lost 0 bases and J lost 5, with 17 bases in between. The CDR3 is 16 residues long. CDR1 is LNHNV, CDR2 YYDKDF, per germline (reference sequence). CDR3 region: CATSRDLAQGGNEQYF. The CDR3 coding sequence is TGTGCCACCAGCAGAGATCTGGCCCAGGGAGGCAACGAGCAGTACTTC.